Below, one T cell receptor beta chain is given with its context. Its specificity is unknown. Trimming removed 3 bases from V and 5 bases from J, with 10 bases in between. Germline V gene data show CDR1 as KGHSH and CDR2 as LQKENI. This CDR3 spans 13 amino acids. The data originate from a study of shared clonotypes between healthy human individuals. Study-level information: Plates per donor: three CD4 naive, three CD4 memory, two CD8 naive, one CD8 memory.

Study-level points and caveats: The study generally estimated greater richness for naive than memory subsets.

TCRdb keeps only in-frame clones here, not all; method: immunoSEQ multiplex PCR. The table lists some 1 million clones, about 75% of them singletons. This sequence was found in a man aged 18 to 30 in good health. The chain carries TRBV18 and TRBJ1-1; D gene uncertain. Sample: memory CD4+ T cells sorted from blood. Subset here: CD45RA-negative fraction. Here the CDR3 DNA reads TGTGCCAGCTCACCCATAGTCGGGACTGAAGCTTTCTTT. This sequence encodes CASSPIVGTEAFF. The full variable domain, its missing parts supplied by reference TRBV18 and TRBJ1-1, is NAGVMQNPRHLVRRRGQEARLRCSPMKGHSHVYWYRQLPEEGLKFMVYLQKENIIDESGMPKERFSAEFPKEGPSILRIQQVVRGDSAAYFCASSPIVGTEAFFGQGTRLTVV.